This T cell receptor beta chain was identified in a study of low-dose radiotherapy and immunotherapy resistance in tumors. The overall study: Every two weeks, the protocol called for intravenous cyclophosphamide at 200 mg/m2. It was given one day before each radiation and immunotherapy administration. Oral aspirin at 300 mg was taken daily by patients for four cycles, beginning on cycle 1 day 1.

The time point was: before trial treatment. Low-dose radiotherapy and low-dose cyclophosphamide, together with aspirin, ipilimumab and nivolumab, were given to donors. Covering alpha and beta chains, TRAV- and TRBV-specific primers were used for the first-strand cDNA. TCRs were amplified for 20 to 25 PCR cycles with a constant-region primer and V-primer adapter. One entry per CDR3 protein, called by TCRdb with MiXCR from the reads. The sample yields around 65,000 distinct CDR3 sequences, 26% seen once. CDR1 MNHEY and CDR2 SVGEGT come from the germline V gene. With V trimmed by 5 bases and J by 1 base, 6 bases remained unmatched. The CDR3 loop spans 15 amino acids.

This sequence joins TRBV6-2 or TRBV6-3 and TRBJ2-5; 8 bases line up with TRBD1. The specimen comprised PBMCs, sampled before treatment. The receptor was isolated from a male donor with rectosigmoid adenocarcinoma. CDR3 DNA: TGTGCCAGCAGTGAGCAGACAGGGGCCCAAGAGACCCAGTACTTC. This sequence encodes CASSEQTGAQETQYF.